The 32 T cell receptor beta chains below all came from one sample that was sequenced in a study of T cell repertoires in cytomegalovirus infection. In TCRdb, the reads were re-called with MiXCR into one record per CDR3 protein. Counted here are 450,000 to 550,000 distinct CDR3 sequences, more than 15% occurring once; the ten biggest clones make up more than 20%. Sequencing was performed on CD8+ T cells from PBMCs. These receptors were taken from a human donor in good health (CMV status not recorded). Some clones in this sample may be carry-over from other donors' samples.

CDR3 loop: CASVDTLTGELFF. In DNA form, the CDR3 reads TGTGCCAGCGTGGACACCCTCACCGGGGAGCTGTTTTTT. The chain uses TRBV27 and TRBJ2-2; D might be TRBD1 (5 bases). Germline V gene lookup returns CDR1 MNHEY and CDR2 SMNVEV (reference sequence). This CDR3 spans 13 amino acids. Trimming took 8 bases from V and 4 from J, leaving 11 bases between them.

This rearrangement joins TRBV10-2 to TRBJ1-1, with D possibly being TRBD1 (5 bases). Germline V gene sequence: CDR1 WSHSY, CDR2 SAAADI. CDR3 length: 12 amino acids. Trimming shortened V by 8 bases and J by 1 base, and 8 bases separated the two germline ends. CDR3: CASRDWNTEAFF. CDR3 bases: TGCGCCAGCCGGGACTGGAACACTGAAGCTTTCTTT.

This clonotype was observed at least ten times. CDR3 nucleotide sequence: TGTGCCAGCAGCTTAGCGGACAGGGCTGCTGAAGCTTTCTTT. Protein product: CASSLADRAAEAFF. The chain has TRBV7-9 and TRBJ1-1; 8 nucleotides match TRBD1. The germline CDR1 and CDR2 sequences are SEHNR and FQNEAQ (reference sequence). CDR3 length equals 14 residues. Trimming took 0 bases from V and 6 from J; bases not matched to a gene: 3.

The CDR3 DNA is TGTGCCAGCAGTTACGGACAGGGAGATGAAGCTTTCTTT. Its protein is CASSYGQGDEAFF. This chain uses TRBV27 with TRBJ1-1; 8 bases line up with TRBD1. The J segment lost 7 bases and the V segment lost 4 bases, leaving 5 bases of the junction unmatched. Germline V CDR1 and CDR2: MNHEY, SMNVEV (reference sequence). This CDR3 region has 13 residues.

This clonotype came up a few times. The chain joins TRBV20-1 to TRBJ2-1; D remains ambiguous. Germline assignment: CDR1 DFQATT and CDR2 SNEGSKA (reference sequence). The germline V and J ends were trimmed by 0 bases and 3 bases, with 6 bases remaining between them. CDR3 length: 13 amino acids. CDR3 DNA: TGCAGTGCTAGAGACCCGGTCTACAATGAGCAGTTCTTC. Translating gives CSARDPVYNEQFF.

This clonotype has at least ten counts. The chain has TRBV7-8 and TRBJ2-7, with 12 bases matching TRBD1. The CDR3 runs 17 residues. The J segment lost 3 bases and the V segment lost 6 bases, leaving 12 bases of the junction unmatched. Germline lookup yields CDR1 SGHVS and CDR2 FQNEAQ. CDR3 bases: TGTGCCAGCAGGTCCGGGACAGGGGGCGTCGGGCGCTACGAGCAGTACTTC. This gives the protein CASRSGTGGVGRYEQYF.

The genes are TRBV28 and TRBJ1-2, with D possibly being TRBD1 (5 bases). The CDR3 loop spans 14 amino acids. CDR1 and CDR2 from the germline V gene are MDHEN and SYDVKM. V was cut by 2 bases and J by 4 bases, with 11 bases left in between. For the CDR3, the DNA is TGTGCCAGCAGTTTAACAGGCCAGGGCTATGGCTACACCTTC. As protein: CASSLTGQGYGYTF.

The chain recombines TRBV10-3 with TRBJ2-1; D remains unclear. The CDR3 length is 12 residues. The V gene lost 2 bases and the J gene lost 5 bases, with 4 bases spanning the gap. Germline V gene data show CDR1 as ENHRY and CDR2 as SYGVKD. DNA for the CDR3: TGTGCCATCAGTGAGCAAAACAATGAGCAGTTCTTC. Residues: CAISEQNNEQFF.

This clonotype showed up just a few times. The rearrangement joins TRBV9 to TRBJ2-2; 7 nucleotides agree with TRBD1. J lost 1 base, V lost 0 bases, and 6 bases had no gene match. The CDR3 is 17 residues long. Germline values: CDR1 SGDLS, CDR2 YYNGEE. The CDR3 here is CASSVAPRDRNTGELFF. The CDR3 DNA follows: TGTGCCAGCAGCGTAGCCCCCCGGGACAGGAACACCGGGGAGCTGTTTTTT. Complete variable domain (other parts from reference TRBV9 and TRBJ2-2): DSGVTQTPKHLITATGQRVTLRCSPRSGDLSVYWYQQSLDQGLQFLIQYYNGEERAKGNILERFSAQQFPDLHSELNLSSLELGDSALYFCASSVAPRDRNTGELFFGEGSRLTVL.

The V call is TRBV6-4, the J call TRBJ2-7, with 9 bases matching TRBD1. The CDR3 is made up of 19 amino acids. Trimming removed 4 bases from V and 3 bases from J; junction bases left unmatched: 19. CDR1 and CDR2 (germline): MRHNA, SNTAGT. The CDR3 region is CASSARDRDRRFGYYEQYF. For the CDR3, the DNA is TGTGCCAGCAGTGCCCGGGACAGGGACCGGCGATTTGGGTACTACGAGCAGTACTTC.

A remark on this clonotype: The missing conserved phenylalanine or tryptophan at the end of this CDR3 makes a read error likely. It is unclear where the CDR3 begins or ends on the DNA, so no DNA is shown, and the CDR3 is as TCRdb lists it. The CDR3 here is CASSLLAGGPNEQLL. The V gene is TRBV7-8, the J gene TRBJ2-1; the D call of TRBD2 is as the table states it, not checked on the DNA. The germline V gene has CDR1 SGHVS and CDR2 FQNEAQ. The CDR3 is 15 residues long, counting both termini.

This sequence joins TRBV7-9 and TRBJ2-3; D ambiguous. Per germline, CDR1 SEHNR and CDR2 FQNEAQ (reference sequence). Trimming removed 7 bases from V and 4 bases from J, with 9 bases in between. The CDR3 runs 12 residues. The DNA for the CDR3 is TGTGCCAGCACCACTATGGCAGATACGCAGTATTTT. Its protein product is CASTTMADTQYF. The variable domain in full, completed from reference TRBV7-9 and TRBJ2-3, reads DTGVSQNPRHKITKRGQNVTFRCDPISEHNRLYWYRQTLGQGPEFLTYFQNEAQLEKSRLLSDRFSAERPKGSFSTLEIQRTEQGDSAMYLCASTTMADTQYFGPGTRLTVL.

The sample holds many counts of this clonotype. Here the CDR3 DNA reads TGTGCCAGCAGTTTATTTTGGCGGGGGAGCTCCTACAATGAGCAGTTCTTC. This translates into CASSLFWRGSSYNEQFF. This chain links TRBV28 with TRBJ2-1, with 7 bases identical to TRBD2. Trimming cost V 1 base and J 0 bases; bases outside gene matches: 6. In germline, CDR1 is MDHEN, CDR2 SYDVKM. The CDR3 is made up of 17 amino acids.

V is TRBV29-1 and J is TRBJ1-1; D is unresolved. Per germline, CDR1 SQVTM and CDR2 ANQGSEA. This CDR3 comprises 11 residues. The CDR3 protein is CGSSRSAEAFF. The CDR3 bases are TGCGGATCCTCCAGGAGCGCTGAAGCTTTCTTT.

This clonotype came up a few times. The V gene is TRBV28, the J gene TRBJ2-1; weak D call: TRBD2 (6 bases). Trimming removed 3 bases at V and 5 bases at J, with 11 bases between. This CDR3 has 14 amino acids. CDR1 MDHEN and CDR2 SYDVKM come from the germline V gene. CDR3 DNA sequence: TGTGCCAGCAGTTTTCGGGGGTCACACAATGAGCAGTTCTTC. Protein: CASSFRGSHNEQFF.

This clonotype was detected many times. The V call is TRBV12-3 or TRBV12-4, the J call TRBJ2-1, with a tentative D call TRBD2 (7 bases). Trimming stripped 4 bases from V and 5 bases from J, with 18 bases between. This CDR3 has 16 residues. The CDR3 coding sequence is TGTGCCAGCAGTTCCTCCTCGGGGGAGGGGGACAATGAGCAGTTCTTC. Amino acids: CASSSSSGEGDNEQFF.

This clonotype was detected ten times or more. The chain recombines TRBV10-3 with TRBJ2-7; maybe TRBD2 (7 bases). The germline V gene encodes CDR1 ENHRY and CDR2 SYGVKD. The CDR3 extends over 14 amino acids. Trimming cost V 7 bases and J 1 base, with 14 bases left between them. CDR3 sequence (DNA): TGTGCCATCAACCCGGGGAGGGGGTCCTACGAGCAGTACTTC. It codes for CAINPGRGSYEQYF.

Many counts were recorded for this clonotype. The gene calls are TRBV27 and TRBJ1-5, with 8 bases fitting TRBD1. This CDR3 is built from 15 residues. From germline, CDR1 is MNHEY and CDR2 SMNVEV (reference sequence). Losses at the gene ends were 6 bases for V and 1 base for J; bases not matched to a gene: 5. The CDR3 DNA sequence: TGTGCCAGCAGACAGGGGGTCGTGAGCAATCAGCCCCAGCATTTT. Its translation is CASRQGVVSNQPQHF.

V gene TRBV5-6 combines with J gene TRBJ1-1, with no clear D. CDR1 is SGHDT and CDR2 is YYEEEE in the germline V gene. Between the trimmed V and J ends, which lost 5 bases and 0 bases, there was a span of 14 bases. This CDR3 has 15 amino acids. CDR3 coding DNA: TGTGCCAGCAGGCCAGGACGACGGCTGAACACTGAAGCTTTCTTT. This gives the protein CASRPGRRLNTEAFF.

V and J are TRBV27 and TRBJ2-7, with TRBD1 matching over 10 bases. The CDR3 length is 15 residues. The ends lost 4 bases at V and 3 bases at J; junction bases unmatched: 6. CDR1 is MNHEY, CDR2 SMNVEV, per germline (reference sequence). In DNA, the CDR3 is TGTGCCAGCAGTTATAGCGGGACAGGGGTCTACGAGCAGTACTTC. Encoded protein: CASSYSGTGVYEQYF.

There are many counts of this clonotype. The gene calls are TRBV7-2 and TRBJ1-2; perhaps TRBD1 as D (5 bases). The length of the CDR3 is 16 residues. Germline V gives CDR1 SGHTA, CDR2 FQGNSA. The V and J ends lost 5 bases and 8 bases respectively, with 24 bases between them. The CDR3 reads CASSRDRDFSLGGYTF. The CDR3 DNA reads as TGTGCCAGCAGCCGAGACAGAGACTTTAGCCTAGGAGGCTACACCTTC.

This chain uses TRBV10-3 with TRBJ2-1; TRBD2 might be the D (5 bases). V was pared by 10 bases and J by 5 bases, with 12 bases between. Germline V gene sequence: CDR1 ENHRY, CDR2 SYGVKD. The CDR3 is 12 amino acids. In DNA form, the CDR3 reads TGTGCCAGCCACCGGGGAGACAATGAGCAGTTCTTC. It encodes CASHRGDNEQFF.

This clonotype was recorded many times. The chain couples TRBV19 to TRBJ1-5; D is possibly TRBD1 (6 bases). Germline lookup yields CDR1 LNHDA and CDR2 SQIVND (reference sequence). The length of the CDR3 is 16 residues. With 0 bases removed from V and 3 bases from J, the gap between germline ends came to 12 bases. The CDR3 sequence: CASSIDRGQPNQPQHF. The DNA for the CDR3 is TGTGCCAGTAGTATAGACAGGGGCCAACCCAATCAGCCCCAGCATTTT.

This clonotype was seen a handful of times. The chain joins TRBV6-1 to TRBJ1-2; a possible D gene is TRBD1 (6 bases). Germline lookup yields CDR1 MNHNS and CDR2 SASEGT. The CDR3 is 13 residues long. With 6 bases removed from V and 5 bases from J, the gap between germline ends came to 13 bases. The CDR3 nucleotides read TGTGCCAGCAGACTCCGGGACATTTATGGCTACACCTTC. Protein: CASRLRDIYGYTF.

This clonotype was recorded a few times. V gene TRBV29-1 combines with J gene TRBJ2-7; TRBD1 might be the D (5 bases). This CDR3 region has 15 residues. Trimming removed 2 bases at V and 3 bases at J, with 17 bases between. CDR1 SQVTM and CDR2 ANQGSEA come from the germline V gene. The CDR3 bases are TGCAGCGTTGAAATGGCGCAGGGTAATGGCTACGAGCAGTACTTC. The encoded protein is CSVEMAQGNGYEQYF.

The V gene is TRBV3-1, the J gene TRBJ2-7; 10 nucleotides line up with TRBD2. The germline V gene encodes CDR1 LGHDT and CDR2 YNNKEL (reference sequence). Trimming took 5 bases from V and 1 from J; bases not matched to a gene: 5. This CDR3 is built from 15 residues. CDR3 protein: CASSSGLAASYEQYF. CDR3 in DNA: TGTGCCAGCAGCTCTGGACTAGCGGCTTCCTACGAGCAGTACTTC.

This clonotype was seen at least ten times. The rearrangement links TRBV6-2 or TRBV6-3 to TRBJ2-1; possibly TRBD2 for D (7 bases). V was trimmed by 0 bases and J by 9 bases, leaving 15 bases between them. From germline, CDR1 is MNHEY and CDR2 SVGEGT. The CDR3 contains 15 residues. The CDR3, as DNA: TGTGCCAGCAGTTACTCGCCCGGGGGGCGGGGTGAGCAGTTCTTC. As protein: CASSYSPGGRGEQFF.

This clonotype appeared a few times. The chain links TRBV24-1 to TRBJ2-2, with 8 bases fitting TRBD1. Germline trimming cut 4 bases from V and 6 bases from J; bases unmatched to any gene: 9. The V gene's germline CDR1 is KGHDR and CDR2 SFDVKD. The CDR3 sequence is 16 residues long. This CDR3 reads CATSENPWTGSGELFF. CDR3 DNA sequence: TGTGCCACCAGTGAAAACCCCTGGACAGGGTCCGGGGAGCTGTTTTTT.

This sequence joins TRBV20-1 and TRBJ2-5, with 12 positions matching TRBD2. Per germline, CDR1 DFQATT and CDR2 SNEGSKA (reference sequence). J gave up 2 bases and V 0 bases, and 4 bases lay outside the gene matches. CDR3 length: 16 residues. In DNA, the CDR3 is TGCAGTGCTAGAGACTACACTAGCGGGGGGCAAGAGACCCAGTACTTC. It codes for CSARDYTSGGQETQYF.

This clonotype was picked up a small number of times. V is TRBV27 and J is TRBJ1-1; unclear D gene. The V gene's germline CDR1 is MNHEY and CDR2 SMNVEV (reference sequence). Trimming removed 3 bases at V and 4 bases at J, with 9 bases between. CDR3 length equals 13 residues. The CDR3 is CASSLSHGTEAFF. CDR3 DNA: TGTGCCAGCAGTTTGTCACATGGCACTGAAGCTTTCTTT.

Many counts were recorded for this clonotype. V and J are TRBV19 and TRBJ2-7; 7 bases fit TRBD2. The V gene's germline CDR1 is LNHDA and CDR2 SQIVND (reference sequence). V was pared by 5 bases and J by 1 base, with 8 bases of the junction left unmatched. The CDR3 length is 15 residues. The CDR3 sequence is CASSPSGLRSYEQYF. CDR3 DNA sequence: TGTGCCAGTAGTCCCTCGGGACTAAGATCCTACGAGCAGTACTTC.

In this sample, this clonotype turned up many times. DNA for the CDR3: TGTGCCAGCAGCGACATCCGGGAAGCCGATCAGCCCCAGCATTTT. This translates into CASSDIREADQPQHF. V usage is TRBV7-2 and J usage is TRBJ1-5, with no clear D. This CDR3 is built from 15 residues. V was trimmed by 5 bases and J by 5 bases, leaving 16 bases between them. Germline V gene data show CDR1 as SGHTA and CDR2 as FQGNSA.